This entry features one T cell receptor beta chain sequence. The target antigen is unknown. This record comes from a study of chemoradiotherapy in HPV16-positive cancers. Overall study results and limits: Candidate HPV-specific clones and E7-related TCR motifs grew in tumor during treatment.

The method was immunoSEQ multiplex PCR; TCRdb's version includes in-frame clones alone and lacks a portion of them. The repertoire holds about 22,000 clones, with roughly 89% as singletons. The ends were cut back, 1 base at V and 0 bases at J, with 10 bases in the middle. This CDR3 contains 16 residues. Germline V gene lookup returns CDR1 MNHNS and CDR2 SASEGT. Over chemoradiotherapy, repertoires were sampled more than once. The source material was blood, sampled from a patient who underwent chemoradiotherapy. V and J are TRBV6-1 and TRBJ1-3, with a possible D match to TRBD1 (6 bases). This TCR derives from a human donor with HPV-associated anogenital cancer. CDR3 bases: TGTGCCAGCAGTGAAGGGGGGGGCGGCTCTGGAAACACCATATATTTT. It translates to CASSEGGGGSGNTIYF.